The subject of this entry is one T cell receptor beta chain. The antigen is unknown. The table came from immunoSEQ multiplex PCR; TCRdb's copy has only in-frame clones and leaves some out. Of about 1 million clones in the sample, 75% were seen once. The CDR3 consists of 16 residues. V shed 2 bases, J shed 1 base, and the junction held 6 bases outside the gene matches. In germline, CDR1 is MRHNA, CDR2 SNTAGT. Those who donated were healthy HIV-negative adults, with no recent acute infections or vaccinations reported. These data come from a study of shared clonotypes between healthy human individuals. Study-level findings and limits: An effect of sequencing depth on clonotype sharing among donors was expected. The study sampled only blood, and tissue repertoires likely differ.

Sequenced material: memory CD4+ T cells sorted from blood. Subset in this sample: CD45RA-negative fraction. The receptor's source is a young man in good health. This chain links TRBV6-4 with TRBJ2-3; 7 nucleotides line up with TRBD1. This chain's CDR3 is CASSDPGTACTDTQYF. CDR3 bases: TGTGCCAGCAGTGACCCGGGGACAGCCTGCACAGATACGCAGTATTTT.